This TCR beta chain was sequenced during a study of blood T cell repertoires in COVID-19. In the study's own analysis: Estimation of nucleated cell counts relied on the amplification of reference gene primers. Profiled with immunoSEQ multiplex PCR; TCRdb holds only in-frame clones, not every one. V, J and clone size reflect that table, while D and trimming were determined from the DNA. The sample consists of some 200,000 clones, roughly 80% of them appearing once. Germline V gene data show CDR1 as LGHNA and CDR2 as YSLEER. V lost 0 bases, J lost 2 bases, and 7 bases lay in between. This CDR3 spans 14 amino acids.

The rearrangement uses TRBV4-3 and TRBJ1-2; D unresolved. The receptor was derived from a woman aged 80 or over with active or convalescent COVID-19. What was sequenced was peripheral blood. CDR3 nucleotide sequence: TGCGCCAGCAGCCAAGATATCGTGAACTATGGCTACACCTTC. It codes for CASSQDIVNYGYTF.